This passage covers 24 T cell receptor beta chains from one sample sequenced in a study of blood T cell repertoires in COVID-19. Libraries were prepared by immunoSEQ multiplex PCR; TCRdb keeps only in-frame clonotypes and omits some of them. The profile shows 75,000 to 100,000 clones, about 88% of them singletons. Input material: peripheral blood. The receptors were sampled from a woman of 80 years or more with acute or convalescent COVID-19.

The chain recombines TRBV12-3 or TRBV12-4 with TRBJ2-1; perhaps TRBD1 as D (5 bases). The CDR3 runs to 12 residues. The V end was cut by 7 bases, the J end by 4 bases, with 8 bases between. This CDR3 is CASNPGYNEQFF. In DNA form, the CDR3 reads TGTGCCAGCAACCCAGGGTACAATGAGCAGTTCTTC.

This chain links TRBV2 with TRBJ1-6; a weak D match, TRBD1 (6 bases). The CDR3 extends over 15 amino acids. Germline V gene data show CDR1 as SNHLY and CDR2 as FYNNEI. V was clipped by 8 bases and J by 2 bases, with 13 bases between them. CDR3 sequence (DNA): TGTGCCAGCTCGGGACAAATTGCCTATAATTCACCCCTCCACTTT. Translating gives CASSGQIAYNSPLHF.

The chain uses TRBV4-1 and TRBJ1-1; 11 bases align to TRBD1. The CDR3 runs 15 residues. J lost 11 bases, V lost 3 bases, and 11 bases had no gene match. CDR1 and CDR2 (germline): MGHRA, YSYEKL. The CDR3 nucleotides are TGCGCCAGCAGCCAGCCCCGGGACAGGGGGTCGGGGGCTTTCTTT. Residues: CASSQPRDRGSGAFF.

V is TRBV19 and J is TRBJ2-7; D remains ambiguous. This CDR3 region has 14 residues. CDR1 is LNHDA, CDR2 SQIVND, per germline (reference sequence). Trimming took off 5 bases at V and 2 bases at J, with 13 bases between the two ends. CDR3 in amino acids: CASSRDDIPYEQYF. The CDR3 DNA is TGTGCCAGTAGTCGAGATGATATTCCCTACGAGCAGTACTTC.

CDR3 DNA sequence: TGTGCCAGCAGCTCTTCGGGACAGAAGACCGGGGAGCTGTTTTTT. Protein sequence: CASSSSGQKTGELFF. V is TRBV11-2 and J is TRBJ2-2, with 7 bases matching TRBD1. The germline V gene encodes CDR1 SGHAT and CDR2 FQNNGV. V shed 4 bases and J 5 bases; nucleotides not matched to a gene: 7. The length of the CDR3 is 15 residues.

The V and J genes are TRBV6-5 and TRBJ1-5, with 7 bases matching TRBD1. The ends lost 7 bases at V and 2 bases at J; junction bases unmatched: 8. The germline CDR1 and CDR2 sequences are MNHEY and SVGAGI. The CDR3 has 15 amino acids. The DNA of the CDR3 is TGTGCCAGCACTCCGAGGACAGGCGGCAATCAGCCCCAGCATTTT. This encodes CASTPRTGGNQPQHF.

The rearrangement uses TRBV11-2 and TRBJ2-1; TRBD2 matches at 7 bases. The CDR3 covers 16 residues. CDR1 and CDR2 from the germline V gene are SGHAT and FQNNGV. Trimming cost V 6 bases and J 4 bases; bases outside gene matches: 12. CDR3 protein: CASREAPGLNYNEQFF. In nucleotides, the CDR3 is TGTGCCAGCAGAGAGGCCCCGGGACTAAATTACAATGAGCAGTTCTTC.

The chain is built from TRBV5-1 and TRBJ2-7; 7 positions match TRBD1. Germline V gene data show CDR1 as SGHRS and CDR2 as YFSETQ. V dropped 7 bases and J dropped 5; count of bases not matched to a gene: 12. The CDR3 has 14 residues. CDR3 residues: CASQPTGSKDEQYF. The CDR3 nucleotides are TGCGCCAGCCAACCGACAGGGTCCAAAGACGAGCAGTACTTC.

The genes are TRBV19 and TRBJ2-2; D gene ambiguous. V shed 6 bases and J shed 4 bases, with 12 bases lying between them. CDR1 LNHDA and CDR2 SQIVND come from the germline V gene (reference sequence). This CDR3 has 14 amino acids. CDR3 residues: CASRRGMGTGELFF. CDR3 DNA sequence: TGTGCCAGTAGACGAGGAATGGGCACCGGGGAGCTGTTTTTT.

V usage is TRBV4-1 and J usage is TRBJ2-1; the D gene is possibly TRBD1 (6 bases). Germline V lookup: CDR1 MGHRA, CDR2 YSYEKL. V was clipped by 0 bases and J by 10 bases, with 22 bases between them. This CDR3 has 17 residues. CDR3 sequence: CASSQETVGAGSKEQFF. The DNA for the CDR3 is TGCGCCAGCAGCCAAGAAACAGTGGGGGCAGGGAGTAAGGAGCAGTTCTTC.

The V and J genes are TRBV7-9 and TRBJ2-3; the D gene is possibly TRBD1 (6 bases). Between the trimmed V and J ends, which lost 1 base and 2 bases, there was a span of 19 bases. The CDR3 is 18 residues long. Germline assignment: CDR1 SEHNR and CDR2 FQNEAQ (reference sequence). The CDR3 DNA follows: TGTGCCAGCAGCTTAGGGCCCGGTCTGGGGGCTTCCACAGATACGCAGTATTTT. This codes for CASSLGPGLGASTDTQYF.

This chain uses TRBV7-9 with TRBJ1-5; D unresolved. CDR3 length: 16 amino acids. Trimming stripped 1 base from V and 2 bases from J, with 12 bases between. CDR1 SEHNR and CDR2 FQNEAQ come from the germline V gene (reference sequence). CDR3: CASSLGRTDGNQPQHF. The CDR3 nucleotides are TGTGCCAGCAGCTTAGGCCGCACAGACGGCAATCAGCCCCAGCATTTT.

The CDR3 DNA follows: TGTGCCAGCAGCTTGGGTGGGCCTACTACGCAGTATTTT. It is translated as CASSLGGPTTQYF. V is TRBV11-1 and J is TRBJ2-3, with no clear D. Germline V gene data show CDR1 as SGHAT and CDR2 as FQDESV (reference sequence). V lost 3 bases to trimming and J lost 8 bases, with 12 bases between them. The CDR3 is 13 amino acids.

This clone was recorded once. V usage is TRBV14 and J usage is TRBJ2-2; maybe TRBD2 (6 bases). Trimming took off 1 base at V and 5 bases at J, with 8 bases between the two ends. The germline CDR1 and CDR2 sequences are SGHDN and FVKESK. The CDR3 is 14 residues long. DNA of the CDR3: TGTGCCAGCAGCCAAGTTGGAGGGACCGGGGAGCTGTTTTTT. This encodes CASSQVGGTGELFF.

The V and J genes are TRBV5-1 and TRBJ1-1; D gene ambiguous. This CDR3 has 15 residues. From germline, CDR1 is SGHRS and CDR2 YFSETQ. V was pared by 4 bases and J by 2 bases, with 15 bases between. This CDR3 reads CASSLPDERNTEAFF. The CDR3 DNA reads TGCGCCAGCAGCCTCCCTGACGAGCGAAACACTGAAGCTTTCTTT.

CDR3 sequence: CASSGELTREAFF. Written as DNA, the CDR3 is TGTGCCAGCAGCGGAGAGTTAACCCGCGAAGCTTTCTTT. The chain has TRBV11-2 and TRBJ1-1, with D uncertain. From germline, CDR1 is SGHAT and CDR2 FQNNGV. Trimming shortened V by 5 bases and J by 8 bases, and 15 bases separated the two germline ends. The CDR3 extends over 13 amino acids.

This clone was found once. The chain has TRBV5-1 and TRBJ2-7, with unresolved D. The ends were cut back, 0 bases at V and 9 bases at J, with 10 bases in the middle. Per germline, CDR1 SGHRS and CDR2 YFSETQ. This CDR3 is 12 amino acids long. The CDR3: CASSLDGPGQYF. DNA of the CDR3: TGCGCCAGCAGCTTGGACGGCCCGGGGCAGTACTTC.

The V call is TRBV5-5, the J call TRBJ2-2; 9 bases map to TRBD1. The CDR3 length is 14 residues. The V segment lost 6 bases and the J segment 6 bases; nucleotides outside the gene matches: 6. CDR1 and CDR2 (germline): SGHKS, YYEKEE (reference sequence). As DNA, the CDR3 is TGTGCCAGCATCCGGGACAGGGTCCCCGGGGAGCTGTTTTTT. Translated, it gives CASIRDRVPGELFF.

The chain couples TRBV7-6 to TRBJ1-5; the D is unclear. The CDR3 spans 15 residues. CDR1 and CDR2 from the germline V gene are SGHVS and FNYEAQ. Trimming took 3 bases from V and 0 from J, leaving 9 bases between them. In DNA, the CDR3 is TGTGCCAGCAGCTTGGGCGACTATAGCAATCAGCCCCAGCATTTT. Amino acids: CASSLGDYSNQPQHF.

The V and J genes are TRBV23-1 and TRBJ2-5; TRBD1 is a possible D gene (6 bases). TRBV23-1 is an ORF, with its function uncertain. CDR3 length equals 18 residues. The germline V and J ends were trimmed by 4 bases and 0 bases, with 21 bases remaining between them. The CDR3 bases are TGCGCCAGCAGTCCACACCCGAGACAGGCACTGAACCAAGAGACCCAGTACTTC. It yields the protein CASSPHPRQALNQETQYF.

The chain uses TRBV27 and TRBJ1-1; the D gene is possibly TRBD1 (5 bases). Germline V gene data show CDR1 as MNHEY and CDR2 as SMNVEV (reference sequence). Trimming removed 8 bases from V and 10 bases from J, with 23 bases in between. The CDR3 consists of 14 residues. The CDR3 DNA is TGTGCCAGCGGCTCTCACCGCGGGGTGGGGGGAGCTTTCTTT. It is translated as CASGSHRGVGGAFF.

This clone was seen just once. The chain employs TRBV11-3 and TRBJ1-1, with 10 bases lining up with TRBD1. After removal of 4 bases from V and 4 bases from J, the junction contained 3 bases not matched to a gene. Germline values: CDR1 SGHNT, CDR2 YENEEA. CDR3 size: 14 residues. This CDR3 reads CASSYRTGGTEAFF. The CDR3 DNA reads TGTGCCAGCAGCTACCGGACAGGGGGCACTGAAGCTTTCTTT.

This sequence joins TRBV21-1 and TRBJ1-2. TRBV21-1 is flagged as a pseudogene. This CDR3 spans 14 amino acids. The DNA of the CDR3 is TGTGCCAGCAGCACTAGACGGACTAACTATGGCTACACCTTC. Its translation: CASSTRRTNYGYTF.

The CDR3 sequence is CASSYSRGYFGGELFF. In DNA form, the CDR3 reads TGTGCCAGCAGTTACTCTAGGGGGTATTTTGGCGGGGAGCTGTTTTTT. This chain joins TRBV6-2 or TRBV6-3 and TRBJ2-2; tentatively, D is TRBD1 (6 bases). V lost 0 bases and J 7 bases, leaving 15 bases between the germline ends. The CDR3 totals 16 residues. The germline CDR1 and CDR2 sequences are MNHEY and SVGEGT.